This T cell receptor (beta chain) was sequenced for a study of cytomegalovirus exposure and HLA in healthy donors. Study conclusions and caveats: Around 18,000 TCR beta sequences were associated with HLA alleles at 0.05 false discovery rate in a later analysis. TCR beta V- and J-gene trimming, according to a later analysis, was linked to a missense DCLRE1C variant.

About this clone itself: Antigen: not known.

The PCR was carried out with 60 Vbeta primers and 13 Jbeta primers. Measured with immunoSEQ multiplex PCR; TCRdb has only the in-frame clones, and not every one. The specimen's table records tens of thousands of clones. CDR3 length: 13 residues. Trimming took off 7 bases at V and 7 bases at J, with 14 bases between the two ends. The germline V gene encodes CDR1 MNHNS and CDR2 SASEGT. Sequenced material: PBMCs. The clonotype comes from a female donor in good health and CMV-seropositive. This chain links TRBV6-1 with TRBJ1-3, with D possibly matching TRBD1 (6 bases). The CDR3 protein is CASTQGPWNTIYF. CDR3 coding DNA: TGTGCCAGCACCCAGGGGCCGTGGAACACCATATATTTT.